A single sample gave rise to the 11 T cell receptor beta chains below, sequenced in a study of blood T cell repertoires in COVID-19. Using immunoSEQ multiplex PCR, the repertoire was profiled, and TCRdb retains in-frame clones only, with some absent. The sample has 14,000 to 15,000 clones, around 85% seen once. Sequenced material: peripheral blood. The receptors shown here come from a human donor in a cohort sampled during active COVID-19.

The V call is TRBV6-5, the J call TRBJ2-7; D possibly corresponds to TRBD1 (6 bases). Trimming shortened V by 4 bases and J by 0 bases, and 16 bases separated the two germline ends. The CDR3 covers 16 residues. CDR1 is MNHEY, CDR2 SVGAGI, per germline. The CDR3 sequence is CASSFDRRGNSYEQYF. Here the CDR3 DNA reads TGTGCCAGCAGTTTTGATCGCAGGGGAAACTCCTACGAGCAGTACTTC.

The J gene is TRBJ2-3, the V gene TRBV4-1, with 10 bases lining up with TRBD2. Trimming took 4 bases from V and 1 from J; bases not matched to a gene: 14. This CDR3 comprises 19 residues. The germline CDR1 and CDR2 sequences are MGHRA and YSYEKL. The CDR3 region is CASSPPRSGGPAGTDTQYF. The DNA for the CDR3 is TGCGCCAGCAGCCCTCCTCGTAGCGGGGGGCCGGCGGGCACAGATACGCAGTATTTT.

The gene calls are TRBV3-1 (or the pseudogene TRBV3-2) and TRBJ1-6, with D possibly TRBD1 on 5 matching bases. Germline CDR1 reads LGHDT; CDR2 reads YNNKEL (reference sequence). The V end was cut by 3 bases, the J end by 9 bases, with 15 bases between. The CDR3 spans 15 residues. CDR3 protein: CASSQSLGGFSPLHF. The CDR3 bases are TGTGCCAGCAGCCAGTCCCTCGGGGGGTTTTCACCCCTCCACTTT.

The V and J genes are TRBV5-1 and TRBJ1-1; D is possibly TRBD1 (5 bases). V shed 7 bases and J shed 4 bases, with 17 bases lying between them. The CDR3 is made up of 14 amino acids. The germline CDR1 and CDR2 sequences are SGHRS and YFSETQ. The CDR3 is CASDSGPGSTEAFF. The CDR3 bases are TGCGCCAGCGATTCGGGACCCGGGAGCACTGAAGCTTTCTTT.

This chain uses TRBV7-3 with TRBJ1-1; D unresolved. Trimming took off 3 bases at V and 1 base at J, with 15 bases between the two ends. The CDR3 has 16 amino acids. Germline V gives CDR1 SGHTA, CDR2 FQGTGA. The DNA of the CDR3 is TGTGCCAGCAGCTTCTTAGGAGGTAACTCGAACACTGAAGCTTTCTTT. This sequence encodes CASSFLGGNSNTEAFF.

The chain uses TRBV5-8 and TRBJ2-1, with D perhaps TRBD2 (7 bases). The CDR3 is 16 residues long. V was pared by 5 bases and J by 0 bases, with 15 bases between. Germline-derived CDR1 and CDR2 are SGHTS and YDEGEE. CDR3: CASSRPGGYSYNEQFF. The CDR3, as DNA: TGTGCCAGCAGTCGGCCGGGGGGCTACTCCTACAATGAGCAGTTCTTC.

The chain employs TRBV7-9 and TRBJ1-1; D perhaps matches TRBD1 (6 bases). In germline, CDR1 is SEHNR, CDR2 FQNEAQ (reference sequence). Trimming shortened V by 2 bases and J by 0 bases, and 16 bases separated the two germline ends. The CDR3 totals 17 residues. CDR3 residues: CASSLRDNYGMNTEAFF. In nucleotides, the CDR3 is TGTGCCAGCAGCTTACGGGACAACTACGGAATGAACACTGAAGCTTTCTTT. The whole variable domain, remainder taken from reference TRBV7-9 and TRBJ1-1, is DTGVSQNPRHKITKRGQNVTFRCDPISEHNRLYWYRQTLGQGPEFLTYFQNEAQLEKSRLLSDRFSAERPKGSFSTLEIQRTEQGDSAMYLCASSLRDNYGMNTEAFFGQGTRLTVV.

The chain links TRBV6-5 to TRBJ2-1; TRBD2 aligns across 7 bases. With V trimmed by 8 bases and J by 8 bases, 0 bases remained unmatched. Germline V lookup: CDR1 MNHEY, CDR2 SVGAGI. CDR3 size: 10 residues. The CDR3 DNA reads as TGTGCCAGCGGGAGGGATGAGCAGTTCTTC. Translation gives CASGRDEQFF.

In its sample, this clone was seen a few times. V gene TRBV19 combines with J gene TRBJ2-2; TRBD2 might be the D (5 bases). Germline values: CDR1 LNHDA, CDR2 SQIVND (reference sequence). The CDR3 consists of 15 residues. V was clipped by 7 bases and J by 1 base, with 13 bases between them. The CDR3 sequence: CASIRTQWNTGELFF. Written as DNA, the CDR3 is TGTGCCAGTATCCGGACTCAGTGGAACACCGGGGAGCTGTTTTTT.

CDR3 sequence reads: CASSAGLPRGELFF. CDR3 nucleotide sequence: TGTGCCAGCAGCGCGGGACTTCCTCGCGGGGAGCTGTTTTTT. The rearrangement joins TRBV9 to TRBJ2-2; perhaps TRBD2 as D (6 bases). The CDR3 length is 14 residues. Trimming removed 3 bases at V and 7 bases at J, with 13 bases between. Germline V gene lookup returns CDR1 SGDLS and CDR2 YYNGEE.

J is TRBJ1-4 and V is TRBV2, with a possible D match to TRBD1 (5 bases). The germline CDR1 and CDR2 sequences are SNHLY and FYNNEI. The CDR3 runs 15 residues. The V and J ends lost 4 bases and 8 bases respectively, with 17 bases between them. CDR3 coding DNA: TGTGCCAGCAGTGCCGGAACAGGATTTGCGGAAAAACTGTTTTTT. Its protein product is CASSAGTGFAEKLFF.